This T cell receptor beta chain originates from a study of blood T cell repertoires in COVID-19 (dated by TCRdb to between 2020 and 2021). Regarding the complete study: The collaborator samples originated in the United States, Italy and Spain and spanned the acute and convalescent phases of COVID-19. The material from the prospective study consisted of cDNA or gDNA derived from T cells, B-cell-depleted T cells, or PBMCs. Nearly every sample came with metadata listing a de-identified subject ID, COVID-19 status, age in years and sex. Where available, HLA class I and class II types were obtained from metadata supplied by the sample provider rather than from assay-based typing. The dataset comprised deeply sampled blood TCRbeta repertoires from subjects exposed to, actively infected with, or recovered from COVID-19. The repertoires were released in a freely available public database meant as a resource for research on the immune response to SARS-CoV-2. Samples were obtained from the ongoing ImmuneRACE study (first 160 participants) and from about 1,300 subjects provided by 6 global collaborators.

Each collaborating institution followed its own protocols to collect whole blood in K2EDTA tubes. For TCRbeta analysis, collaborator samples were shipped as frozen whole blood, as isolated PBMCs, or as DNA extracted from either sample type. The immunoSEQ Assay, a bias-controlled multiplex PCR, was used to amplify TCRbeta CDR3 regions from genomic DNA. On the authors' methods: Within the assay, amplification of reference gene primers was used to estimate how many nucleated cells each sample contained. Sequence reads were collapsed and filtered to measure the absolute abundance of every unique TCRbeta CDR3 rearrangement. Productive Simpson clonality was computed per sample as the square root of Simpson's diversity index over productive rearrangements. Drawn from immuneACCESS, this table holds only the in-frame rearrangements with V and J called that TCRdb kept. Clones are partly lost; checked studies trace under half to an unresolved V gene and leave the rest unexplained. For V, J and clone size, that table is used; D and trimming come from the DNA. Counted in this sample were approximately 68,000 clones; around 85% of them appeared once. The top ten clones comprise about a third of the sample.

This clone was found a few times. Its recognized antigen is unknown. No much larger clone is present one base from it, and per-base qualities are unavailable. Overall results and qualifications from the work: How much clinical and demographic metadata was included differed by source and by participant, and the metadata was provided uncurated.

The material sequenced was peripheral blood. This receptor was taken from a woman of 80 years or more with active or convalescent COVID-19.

CDR3 loop: CASSFTGWEAFF. The nucleotide sequence is TGTGCCAGTAGTTTTACAGGGTGGGAAGCTTTCTTT. The V and J genes are TRBV19 and TRBJ1-1; TRBD1 is possibly the D segment (6 matching bases). The V and J ends are trimmed by 5 bases and 8 bases, leaving 12 bases between them. CDR1 and CDR2 (LNHDA, SQIVND) derive from the germline V gene (reference sequence). The CDR3 runs 12 residues from the cysteine to the phenylalanine. Solely the CDR3 DNA is kept, with 36 bases framed from the first base.